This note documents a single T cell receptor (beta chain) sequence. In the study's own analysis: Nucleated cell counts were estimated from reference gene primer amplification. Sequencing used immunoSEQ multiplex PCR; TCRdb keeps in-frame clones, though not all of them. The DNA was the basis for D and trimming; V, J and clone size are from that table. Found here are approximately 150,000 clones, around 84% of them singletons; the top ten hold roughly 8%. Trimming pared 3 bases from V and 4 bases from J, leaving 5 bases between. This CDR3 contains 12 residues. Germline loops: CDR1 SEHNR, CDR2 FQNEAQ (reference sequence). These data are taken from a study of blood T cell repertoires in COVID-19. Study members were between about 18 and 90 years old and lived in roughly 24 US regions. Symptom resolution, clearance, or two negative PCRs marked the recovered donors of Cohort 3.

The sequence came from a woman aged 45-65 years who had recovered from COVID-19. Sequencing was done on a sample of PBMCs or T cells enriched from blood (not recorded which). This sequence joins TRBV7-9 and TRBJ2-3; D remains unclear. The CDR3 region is CASSLRPDTQYF. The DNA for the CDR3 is TGTGCCAGCAGCTTGCGGCCAGATACGCAGTATTTT.